This TCR beta chain was recovered during a study of blood T cell repertoires in COVID-19 (dated by TCRdb to the early 2020s). Background for the entire study: The collaborator samples originated in the United States, Italy and Spain and spanned the acute and convalescent phases of COVID-19. Where HLA class I and class II types were available, the types were taken from metadata supplied by the sample provider, not from assay-based typing. Subjects who had been exposed to COVID-19, were actively infected with it, or had recovered from it provided the deeply sampled blood TCRbeta repertoires that made up the dataset. Samples came from the ongoing ImmuneRACE study (first 160 participants) plus 1,254 subjects from 6 global collaborators. The material from the prospective study consisted of cDNA or gDNA derived from T cells, B-cell-depleted T cells, or PBMCs. Sample metadata almost always included a de-identified subject ID, COVID-19 status, age in years and sex. The repertoires were released in a freely available public database intended as a resource for research on the immune response to SARS-CoV-2.

The immunoSEQ Assay, a bias-controlled multiplex PCR, was used to amplify TCRbeta CDR3 regions from genomic DNA. Under the source paper's analysis protocol: Within the assay, amplification of reference gene primers was used to estimate how many nucleated cells each sample contained. To quantify the absolute abundance of each unique TCRbeta CDR3 rearrangement, sequence reads were collapsed and filtered. For each sample, productive Simpson clonality was calculated as the square root of Simpson's diversity index over productive rearrangements. The table comes from immuneACCESS by way of TCRdb, which keeps in-frame sequences with V and J called. Part of the clones is missing from these tables; in studies checked, under half for an unresolved V gene and the rest for unknown reasons. The D gene and trimming were derived from the DNA, and the V and J assignments and clone size from that table. For this sample there are approximately 90,000 clones; about four fifths appear just once. Together, the top ten hold 6.3% of the sample.

Worth noting for this clone: Its antigen specificity is not known. There are no base qualities to consult, and no much larger clone falls within one base.

At one collaborating source in Seattle, patients were enrolled during active infection and were followed longitudinally through the course of disease. Whole blood was collected in K2EDTA tubes by collaborating institutions according to the institutions' own protocols. For TCRbeta analysis, collaborators shipped samples in one of three forms: frozen whole blood, isolated PBMCs, or DNA extracted from either of those sample types. Overall study outcomes, separate from this receptor: The quantity of clinical and demographic metadata differed by source and by participant and was supplied without curation.

The CDR3 measures 15 amino acids from cysteine to phenylalanine. Only CDR3 DNA is held: 45 bases, read in frame from base 1. Trimming removed 0 bases from V and 2 bases from J; the gene matches leave 3 bases unexplained. CDR1 is given as LGHNA and CDR2 as YSLEER, both from the germline V gene. The source of this sequence is a man aged 65-85 years with COVID-19, enrolled during active disease. Sequenced input: peripheral blood. Here the chain combines TRBV4-3 and TRBJ2-7, with 8 middle bases fitting TRBD1. The DNA sequence follows: TGCGCCAGCAGCCAAGATTACAGGGGGACCTACGAGCAGTACTTC. Its coded protein is CASSQDYRGTYEQYF.